The following is a T cell receptor (beta chain) sequence with its context. This entry is derived from a study of blood T cell repertoires in COVID-19. Whole-study context: The origin of the acute and convalescent COVID-19 samples was the United States, Italy and Spain. Sources were T cells, B-cell-depleted T cells, or PBMCs; the material itself was cDNA or gDNA.

In the original processing: How many nucleated cells were present was estimated from reference gene primer amplification. Repertoires were generated with immunoSEQ multiplex PCR, while TCRdb's copy carries only in-frame clones and drops some. That table supplies the V and J calls and clone size; D and trimming were determined from the DNA. The sample carries 90,000 to 130,000 clones, around four fifths recorded once. The origin of this receptor is a woman aged 70-85 years with acute or convalescent COVID-19. Sequencing was performed on peripheral blood.

The CDR3 sequence: CASSQAIRTASSYNEQFF. Written as DNA, the CDR3 is TGTGCCAGCAGCCAAGCGATCCGGACAGCGAGCTCCTACAATGAGCAGTTCTTC. V gene TRBV3-1 (or the pseudogene TRBV3-2) combines with J gene TRBJ2-1, with D possibly TRBD1 on 6 matching bases. Deletions cut 1 base from V and 0 bases from J, with 16 bases between. There are 18 residues in the CDR3. Germline CDR1 reads LGHDT; CDR2 reads YNNKEL (reference sequence).